The 19 T cell receptor beta chains listed next were all sequenced from one sample in a study of brain T cells in children with intractable seizures. Produced via immunoSEQ multiplex PCR; TCRdb's table is partial and in-frame only. The top ten clones hold around 6% of a sample with about 340,000 clones, 93% of them seen once. Sample time point: blood from clinic visit 5 months post-surgery; TSC patient then seizure free. The sequences come from peripheral blood, collected roughly 5 months after surgery. The receptors were sampled from a boy less than two years old with tuberous sclerosis and intractable seizures.

The chain links TRBV5-6 to TRBJ2-6, with D possibly TRBD1 on 6 matching bases. Trimming removed 4 bases at V and 0 bases at J, with 11 bases between. Per germline, CDR1 SGHDT and CDR2 YYEEEE. The CDR3 contains 16 residues. The CDR3 reads CASSPGQNSGANVLTF. In DNA, the CDR3 is TGTGCCAGCAGCCCGGGACAAAACTCTGGGGCCAACGTCCTGACTTTC. The whole variable domain, remainder taken from reference TRBV5-6 and TRBJ2-6, is DAGVTQSPTHLIKTRGQQVTLRCSPKSGHDTVSWYQQALGQGPQFIFQYYEEEERQRGNFPDRFSGHQFPNYSSELNVNALLLGDSALYLCASSPGQNSGANVLTFGAGSRLTVL.

J is TRBJ2-1 and V is TRBV10-1, with D possibly being TRBD2 (5 bases). CDR1 and CDR2 (germline): WNHNN, SYGVQD (reference sequence). Between the trimmed V and J ends, which lost 4 bases and 2 bases, there was a span of 12 bases. The CDR3 extends over 15 amino acids. The CDR3, as DNA: TGCGCCAGCAGTGCAATTGGTAGCGCCTACAATGAGCAGTTCTTC. This codes for CASSAIGSAYNEQFF.

J is TRBJ2-7 and V is TRBV5-1; D perhaps matches TRBD1 (6 bases). Germline CDR1 and CDR2: SGHRS and YFSETQ. This CDR3 comprises 13 residues. V was shortened by 4 bases and J by 4 bases, with 12 bases between the two germline ends. CDR3 sequence (DNA): TGCGCCAGCAGCGATTCACAGGGTTACGAGCAGTACTTC. Protein: CASSDSQGYEQYF.

This chain connects TRBV19 to TRBJ1-2, with TRBD1 as a possible D gene (6 bases). V was pared by 6 bases and J by 8 bases, with 13 bases between. CDR1 is LNHDA, CDR2 SQIVND, per germline (reference sequence). CDR3 length: 12 amino acids. This chain's CDR3 is CASSRGGQGYTF. The CDR3 DNA follows: TGTGCCAGTAGCAGAGGGGGTCAAGGCTACACCTTC. The complete variable domain, with remaining parts taken from reference TRBV19 and TRBJ1-2, reads DGGITQSPKYLFRKEGQNVTLSCEQNLNHDAMYWYRQDPGQGLRLIYYSQIVNDFQKGDIAEGYSVSREKKESFPLTVTSAQKNPTAFYLCASSRGGQGYTFGSGTRLTVV.

The chain carries TRBV4-1 and TRBJ1-5; D gene uncertain. Germline CDR1 is MGHRA and CDR2 is YSYEKL. CDR3 size: 15 residues. The V end was cut by 0 bases, the J end by 9 bases, with 15 bases between. The DNA for the CDR3 is TGCGCCAGCAGCCAAGATAGACCGAATTACTGGCCCCAGCATTTT. Its protein product is CASSQDRPNYWPQHF.

V usage is TRBV4-2 and J usage is TRBJ1-5, with a possible D match to TRBD1 (5 bases). There are 18 residues in the CDR3. V was trimmed by 0 bases and J by 0 bases, leaving 15 bases between them. Germline-derived CDR1 and CDR2 are LGHNA and YNFKEQ. The CDR3, as DNA: TGTGCCAGCAGCCAAGATGGGCAGGGACTCTATAGCAATCAGCCCCAGCATTTT. It encodes CASSQDGQGLYSNQPQHF.

With regard to this clone: The same CDR3 can be traced to other DNA sequences in this sample. V is TRBV19 and J is TRBJ1-1; no definite D call. Deletions cut 2 bases from V and 0 bases from J, with 7 bases between. The CDR3 covers 14 residues. Germline assignment: CDR1 LNHDA and CDR2 SQIVND (reference sequence). The CDR3 DNA is TGTGCCAGTAGTATATATATCATGAACACTGAAGCTTTCTTT. It specifies CASSIYIMNTEAFF.

V is TRBV5-4 and J is TRBJ2-3; 11 positions agree with TRBD2. Unmatched junction bases numbered 7, after V lost 4 bases and J lost 3 bases. CDR1 is SGHNT and CDR2 is YYREEE in the germline V gene (reference sequence). The CDR3 contains 16 residues. Here the CDR3 reads CASSKTGLAVTDTQYF. CDR3 bases: TGTGCCAGCAGCAAGACGGGACTAGCGGTTACAGATACGCAGTATTTT.

The CDR3 nucleotides are TGTGCCAGCAGTTTCCGGAACCAAGAGACCCAGTACTTC. Protein product: CASSFRNQETQYF. The V gene is TRBV27, the J gene TRBJ2-5; D is undetermined. Germline CDR1 is MNHEY and CDR2 is SMNVEV (reference sequence). The V gene lost 3 bases and the J gene lost 0 bases, with 5 bases spanning the gap. This CDR3 region has 13 residues.

The rearrangement uses TRBV5-1 and TRBJ2-2; TRBD2 agrees at 10 bases. The germline V gene encodes CDR1 SGHRS and CDR2 YFSETQ. After removal of 0 bases from V and 6 bases from J, the junction contained 5 bases not matched to a gene. CDR3 length: 16 amino acids. This CDR3 reads CASSLGALAGSGELFF. CDR3 bases: TGCGCCAGCAGCTTGGGGGCACTAGCGGGGTCCGGGGAGCTGTTTTTT. Combining the CDR3 with reference TRBV5-1 and TRBJ2-2 gives the whole variable domain KAGVTQTPRYLIKTRGQQVTLSCSPISGHRSVSWYQQTPGQGLQFLFEYFSETQRNKGNFPGRFSGRQFSNSRSEMNVSTLELGDSALYLCASSLGALAGSGELFFGEGSRLTVL.

This rearrangement joins TRBV2 to TRBJ2-3; 10 bases line up with TRBD2. Losses at the gene ends were 4 bases for V and 2 bases for J; bases not matched to a gene: 6. The CDR3 is 16 residues long. CDR1 and CDR2 from the germline V gene are SNHLY and FYNNEI. The CDR3 is CASSARLAGVTDTQYF. The CDR3 region has the DNA TGTGCCAGCAGTGCCCGGCTAGCGGGGGTCACAGATACGCAGTATTTT.

The chain combines TRBV24-1 with TRBJ1-5; 7 nucleotides match TRBD1. The CDR3 is 16 residues long. Germline values: CDR1 KGHDR, CDR2 SFDVKD. J was trimmed by 4 bases and V by 4 bases; bases with no gene match: 9. The CDR3 loop is CATSDCYRGENQPQHF. CDR3 in DNA: TGTGCCACCAGTGACTGTTACAGGGGCGAGAATCAGCCCCAGCATTTT.

The chain links TRBV2 to TRBJ1-5, with D uncertain. The length of the CDR3 is 14 residues. Per the germline V gene, CDR1 is SNHLY and CDR2 is FYNNEI. V lost 1 base and J 6 bases, leaving 10 bases between the germline ends. The CDR3 DNA follows: TGTGCCAGCAGTGAAGGGCCGTTCGGTCAGCCCCAGCATTTT. Residues: CASSEGPFGQPQHF.

The chain recombines TRBV27 with TRBJ2-1; D is undetermined. The CDR3 spans 12 residues. CDR1 MNHEY and CDR2 SMNVEV come from the germline V gene (reference sequence). Between the trimmed V and J ends, which lost 5 bases and 1 base, there was a span of 3 bases. DNA for the CDR3: TGTGCCAGCAGTACGTCCTACAATGAGCAGTTCTTC. Protein sequence: CASSTSYNEQFF.

V gene TRBV19 combines with J gene TRBJ1-2; D is unclear. The CDR3 runs 16 residues. Germline V gene data show CDR1 as LNHDA and CDR2 as SQIVND (reference sequence). The V gene lost 2 bases and the J gene lost 4 bases, with 17 bases spanning the gap. As DNA, the CDR3 is TGTGCCAGTAGTATATACGGACTAACAAGTGGCTATGGCTACACCTTC. Its translation: CASSIYGLTSGYGYTF. The variable domain in full, with the rest retrieved from reference TRBV19 and TRBJ1-2, is DGGITQSPKYLFRKEGQNVTLSCEQNLNHDAMYWYRQDPGQGLRLIYYSQIVNDFQKGDIAEGYSVSREKKESFPLTVTSAQKNPTAFYLCASSIYGLTSGYGYTFGSGTRLTVV.

The CDR3 bases are TGCGCCAGCAAAACGGGGAACACCGGGGAGCTGTTTTTT. Residues: CASKTGNTGELFF. V is TRBV4-1 and J is TRBJ2-2, with D unclear. This CDR3 contains 13 residues. Trimming left V 7 bases short and J 1 base short, with 7 bases between. Germline loops: CDR1 MGHRA, CDR2 YSYEKL.

The CDR3 sequence is CASSYSPQHF. CDR3 nucleotide sequence: TGTGCCAGCAGTTACTCGCCCCAGCATTTT. The rearrangement links TRBV6-6 to TRBJ1-5; D unresolved. V was trimmed by 0 bases and J by 9 bases, leaving 0 bases between them. Germline V lookup: CDR1 MNHNY, CDR2 SVGAGI (reference sequence). The CDR3 length is 10 residues.

This chain joins TRBV18 and TRBJ2-7, with TRBD1 matching 10 bases. J was trimmed by 6 bases and V by 1 base; bases with no gene match: 12. The CDR3 runs to 17 residues. CDR1 is KGHSH, CDR2 LQKENI, per germline. The CDR3 coding sequence is TGTGCCAGCTCACCACTGGTGCGGGGACAGGGGACCAGCGAGCAGTACTTC. This translates into CASSPLVRGQGTSEQYF.

J is TRBJ1-5 and V is TRBV19; D call uncertain. V lost 1 base, J lost 4 bases, and 14 bases lay in between. CDR3 length equals 16 residues. The germline gives CDR1 LNHDA, CDR2 SQIVND (reference sequence). The CDR3 sequence is CASSIVTGIGNQPQHF. The CDR3 nucleotides are TGTGCCAGTAGTATAGTAACGGGGATAGGTAATCAGCCCCAGCATTTT.